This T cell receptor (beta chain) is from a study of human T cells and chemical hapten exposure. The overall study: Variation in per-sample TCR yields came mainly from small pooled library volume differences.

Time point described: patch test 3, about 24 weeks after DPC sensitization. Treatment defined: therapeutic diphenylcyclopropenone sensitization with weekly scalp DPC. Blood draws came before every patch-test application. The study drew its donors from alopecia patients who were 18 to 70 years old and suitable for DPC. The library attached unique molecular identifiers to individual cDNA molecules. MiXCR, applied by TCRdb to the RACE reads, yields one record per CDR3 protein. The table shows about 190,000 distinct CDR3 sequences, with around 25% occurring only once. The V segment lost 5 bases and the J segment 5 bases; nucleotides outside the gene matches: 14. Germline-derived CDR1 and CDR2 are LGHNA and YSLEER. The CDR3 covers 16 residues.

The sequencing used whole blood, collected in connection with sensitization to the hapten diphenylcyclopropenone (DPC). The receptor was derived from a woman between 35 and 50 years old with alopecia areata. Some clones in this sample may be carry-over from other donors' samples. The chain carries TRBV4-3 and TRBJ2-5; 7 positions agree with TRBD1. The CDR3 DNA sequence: TGCGCCAGCAGCTCAACAGGGGCAGGAGTCGTGGAGACCCAGTACTTC. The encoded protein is CASSSTGAGVVETQYF.